This passage covers 6 T cell receptor beta chains from one sample sequenced in a study of CD8 T cells in Susac syndrome. Reverse transcription of roughly 0.5 to 1 ug RNA was carried out with random hexamers. TCRdb re-derived calls from the immunoSEQ multiplex PCR reads in MiXCR, one entry per CDR3 protein. This table holds about 180,000 distinct CDR3 sequences, 85% to 95% found once. Sequences were obtained from CD4+ T cells from PBMCs. The receptors stem from a human donor with Susac syndrome.

This sequence joins TRBV9 and TRBJ1-2; D ambiguous. Deletions cut 0 bases from V and 2 bases from J, with 8 bases between. Germline V gene data show CDR1 as SGDLS and CDR2 as YYNGEE. The CDR3 sequence is 14 residues long. Here the CDR3 DNA reads TGTGCCAGCAGCGTAGATCCAGAGAACTATGGCTACACCTTC. It specifies CASSVDPENYGYTF.

The chain links TRBV9 to TRBJ2-7; 10 bases agree with TRBD1. Per germline, CDR1 SGDLS and CDR2 YYNGEE. V shed 0 bases and J 1 base; nucleotides not matched to a gene: 4. CDR3 size: 16 residues. The CDR3 protein is CASSVDGTGESYEQYF. In DNA, the CDR3 is TGTGCCAGCAGCGTAGATGGGACAGGGGAATCCTACGAGCAGTACTTC.

CDR3 region: CSASPREQGDTEAFF. CDR3 bases: TGCAGTGCTAGTCCACGGGAACAGGGGGACACTGAAGCTTTCTTT. This sequence joins TRBV20-1 and TRBJ1-1; 8 bases agree with TRBD1. The CDR3 loop spans 15 amino acids. With 3 bases clipped from V and 3 bases from J, the junction kept 9 bases outside the gene matches. Germline CDR1 is DFQATT and CDR2 is SNEGSKA (reference sequence).

The V call is TRBV3-1, the J call TRBJ2-1; perhaps TRBD2 as D (5 bases). Per germline, CDR1 LGHDT and CDR2 YNNKEL (reference sequence). Trimming took off 4 bases at V and 5 bases at J, with 15 bases between the two ends. There are 15 residues in the CDR3. CDR3 coding DNA: TGTGCCAGCAGCCTACGGACTGGCGGCCACAATGAGCAGTTCTTC. Its translation: CASSLRTGGHNEQFF.

The rearrangement uses TRBV7-2 and TRBJ1-2; D call uncertain. Germline V CDR1 and CDR2: SGHTA, FQGNSA. V lost 2 bases and J 3 bases, leaving 16 bases between the germline ends. The CDR3 length is 16 residues. CDR3 in DNA: TGTGCCAGCAGCTTATCGTGGGCCAGTGGGGACTATGGCTACACCTTC. This sequence encodes CASSLSWASGDYGYTF.

V is TRBV6-1 and J is TRBJ1-6; 11 positions agree with TRBD1. V lost 7 bases and J lost 5; bases outside the gene matches: 4. The CDR3 covers 15 residues. The germline V gene encodes CDR1 MNHNS and CDR2 SASEGT. The CDR3 region has the DNA TGTGCCAGCACCCGGACAGGGGGCGATAATTCACCCCTCCACTTT. Translating gives CASTRTGGDNSPLHF.